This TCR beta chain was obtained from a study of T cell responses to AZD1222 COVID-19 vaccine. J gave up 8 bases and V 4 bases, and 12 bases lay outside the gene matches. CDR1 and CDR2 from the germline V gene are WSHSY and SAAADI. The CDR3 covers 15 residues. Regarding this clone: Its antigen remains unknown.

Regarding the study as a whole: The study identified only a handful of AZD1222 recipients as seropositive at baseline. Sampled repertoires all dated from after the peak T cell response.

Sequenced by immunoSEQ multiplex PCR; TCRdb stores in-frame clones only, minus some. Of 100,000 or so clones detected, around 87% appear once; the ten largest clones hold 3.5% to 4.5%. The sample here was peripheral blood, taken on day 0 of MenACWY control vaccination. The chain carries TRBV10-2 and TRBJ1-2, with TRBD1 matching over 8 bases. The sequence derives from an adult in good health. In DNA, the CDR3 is TGCGCCAGCAGTGTCGGCAGGGGGCACACGCGAGGCTACACCTTC. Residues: CASSVGRGHTRGYTF.